This is a list of T cell receptor beta chains from one sample in a study of blood T cell repertoires in COVID-19. Clones were sequenced by immunoSEQ multiplex PCR, and TCRdb holds only the in-frame ones, with some missing. The sample gives 200,000 to 300,000 clones, around 87% of which show up once; around 5% is in the top ten. The sequencing sample was made of peripheral blood. These receptor sequences come from a woman in her sixties or seventies with COVID-19, enrolled during active disease. Both conserved end residues are part of each CDR3. A D gene is named only where the DNA matches it firmly. A clone size is listed for some rows: how often the clone was seen (once, few, many), or a class if it is expanded.

v_gene	abundance	j_gene	d_gene	CDR3nt	CDR3aa
TRBV28	.	TRBJ2-7	TRBD2	TGTGCCAGCAGTTTGCGGCGGGAGGGCGGCGAGCAGTACTTC	CASSLRREGGEQYF
TRBV28	.	TRBJ1-5	TRBD1	TGTGCCAGCAGCTTGACAGGGGGCAATCAGCCCCAGCATTTT	CASSLTGGNQPQHF
TRBV7-9	.	TRBJ2-1	TRBD1	TGTGCCAGCAGTCCTCCAGGGGGCCAGGAGTTCTTC	CASSPPGGQEFF
TRBV7-3	.	TRBJ2-3	.	TGTGCCAGCAGCTCCCATCGCACAGATACGCAGTATTTT	CASSSHRTDTQYF
TRBV7-2	once	TRBJ2-1	TRBD2	TGTGCCAGCAGGAAACTAGCGGGAGGGCCCTCGGACAATGAGCAGTTCTTC	CASRKLAGGPSDNEQFF
TRBV7-8	.	TRBJ1-3	.	TGTGCCAGCAGCCCTCGTGGAAACACCATATATTTT	CASSPRGNTIYF
TRBV28	.	TRBJ2-7	TRBD2	TGTGCCAGCAGACGAACTAGCGGGAGCTACGAGCAGTACTTC	CASRRTSGSYEQYF
TRBV4-3	.	TRBJ1-4	TRBD1	TGCGCCAGCAGCCAGGGACAGATTAATGAAAAACTGTTTTTT	CASSQGQINEKLFF
TRBV27	.	TRBJ2-3	.	TGTGCCAGCAGACGTGGAGGGCACGCAGATACGCAGTATTTT	CASRRGGHADTQYF
TRBV10-3	.	TRBJ2-1	TRBD2	TGTGCCACGGGGGGGCGGGACGATGAGCAGTTCTTC	CATGGRDDEQFF
TRBV3-1/TRBV3-2	.	TRBJ1-4	TRBD1	TGTGCCAGCAGCCCTACCGAGAAAGGGGACAGGGTAAATGAAAAACTGTTTTTT	CASSPTEKGDRVNEKLFF
TRBV28	.	TRBJ1-2	.	TGTGCCAGCAATTATAACTATGGCTACACCTTC	CASNYNYGYTF
TRBV18	.	TRBJ1-1	TRBD1	TGTGCCAGCTCACCCGACAGGGCCTTGTTCACTGAAGCTTTCTTT	CASSPDRALFTEAFF
TRBV11-3	.	TRBJ2-1	TRBD2	TGTGCCAGCAGCCCCCGGACTAGCGGGAGTAATGAGCAGTTCTTC	CASSPRTSGSNEQFF
TRBV19	.	TRBJ2-1	.	TGTGCCAGTAGTACCCGTCCTGCCGGCAGGTCCTACAATGAGCAGTTCTTC	CASSTRPAGRSYNEQFF
TRBV28	.	TRBJ2-7	TRBD1	TGTGCCAGCAGTTTACCCAAGGGACAGGGGGAACCCTACGAGCAGTACTTC	CASSLPKGQGEPYEQYF
TRBV19	.	TRBJ2-7	.	TGTGCCAGTAACCCCACAGGGAGCCTCTACGAGCAGTACTTC	CASNPTGSLYEQYF
TRBV5-1	.	TRBJ1-6	TRBD1	TGCGCCAGCAGCTTGTCAGGGGGATATTCACCCCTCCACTTT	CASSLSGGYSPLHF
TRBV21-1	.	TRBJ1-4	.	TGTGCCAGCTCCTGGGGGGGCGATGAAAAACTGTTTTTT	CASSWGGDEKLFF
TRBV18	.	TRBJ1-6	.	TGTGCCAGCTCACCAAGACAGGAAAATTCACCCCTCCACTTT	CASSPRQENSPLHF
TRBV5-4	.	TRBJ2-2	TRBD2	TGTGCCAGCAGCCAGGGCGGACAGGGACTAGCGGAGAACACCGGGGAGCTGTTTTTT	CASSQGGQGLAENTGELFF
TRBV9	.	TRBJ2-7	.	TGTGCCAGCAGCGTATTGGGCAGGGGAGAGGACGAGCAGTACTTC	CASSVLGRGEDEQYF
TRBV6-5	once	TRBJ2-5	.	TGTGCCAGCAGTAGGAGTTCACGAGAGACCCAGTACTTC	CASSRSSRETQYF
TRBV24-1	.	TRBJ1-2	TRBD1	TGTGCCACCAGTGACCGGGGACAGGGGGCACGGTATGGCTACACCTTC	CATSDRGQGARYGYTF
TRBV7-2	.	TRBJ1-1	.	TGTGCCAGCAGCATAAACAGGGCGGGCACTGAAGCTTTCTTT	CASSINRAGTEAFF
TRBV5-5	.	TRBJ1-1	TRBD1	TGTGCCAGCAGCGTGGGACAGGGATACACTGAAGCTTTCTTT	CASSVGQGYTEAFF
TRBV10-1	.	TRBJ2-2	TRBD2	TGCGCCAGCAGTGATCGGCTAGCGGGAGGAGCCGGGGAGCTGTTTTTT	CASSDRLAGGAGELFF
TRBV3-1/TRBV3-2	.	TRBJ2-7	.	TGTGCCAGCAGCCAAGATCCCGGAGACTACGAGCAGTACTTC	CASSQDPGDYEQYF
TRBV24-1	.	TRBJ2-1	.	TGTGCCACCAGTGCGGACACCTACAATGAGCAGTTCTTC	CATSADTYNEQFF
TRBV20-1	.	TRBJ1-3	TRBD1	TGCAGTGCTAGTGGGGACAGAGAGTTCTCTGGAAACACCATATATTTT	CSASGDREFSGNTIYF
TRBV29-1	.	TRBJ1-1	TRBD1	TGCAGCGTTGAGGGGGACAGGGGCACTGAAGCTTTCTTT	CSVEGDRGTEAFF
TRBV10-3	.	TRBJ2-1	TRBD2	TGTGCCATCAGTGGCTCGGGACTAGCTGCGTACAATGAGCAGTTCTTC	CAISGSGLAAYNEQFF
TRBV3-1/TRBV3-2	.	TRBJ1-2	TRBD1	TGTGCCAGCAGCCACCCCGGGACAGGGGATGTCTATGGCTACACCTTC	CASSHPGTGDVYGYTF
TRBV7-9	.	TRBJ1-4	.	TGTGCCAGCAGCTTAGCTTCAGGGGCGACTAATGAAAAACTGTTTTTT	CASSLASGATNEKLFF
TRBV24-1	few	TRBJ1-5	TRBD1	TGTGCCACCAGTGATCCCCGGGACAGGAACAGTCAGCCCCAGCATTTT	CATSDPRDRNSQPQHF
TRBV7-3	few	TRBJ2-5	TRBD2	TGTGCCAGCAGCCGATCCGGGACTAGCAAGGAGCCCCAGTACTTC	CASSRSGTSKEPQYF
TRBV19	once	TRBJ2-3	TRBD2	TGTGCCAGTAGTAATGGTGATAGCGGGAGGATGAATACGCAGTATTTT	CASSNGDSGRMNTQYF
TRBV15	.	TRBJ2-1	TRBD1	TGTGCCACCAGCAGTGGACAGGGGGGTTACAATGAGCAGTTCTTC	CATSSGQGGYNEQFF
TRBV4-1	.	TRBJ2-3	TRBD2	TGCGCCAGCAGCCAAGAGAGGGCTAGCGGGAGGGGAGATACGCAGTATTTT	CASSQERASGRGDTQYF
TRBV20-1	.	TRBJ2-1	.	TGCAGTGCCGAACTTCACAATGAGCAGTTCTTC	CSAELHNEQFF
TRBV7-2	.	TRBJ1-3	.	TGTGCCAGCAGCTTAGGACAGTCCTCTGGAAACACCATATATTTT	CASSLGQSSGNTIYF
TRBV11-2	.	TRBJ2-1	TRBD1	TGTGCCAGCACCCTGTGGACAGGAGAGAATGAGCAGTTCTTC	CASTLWTGENEQFF
TRBV19	.	TRBJ2-7	.	TGTGCCAGTAGTCTACCAGGCCGCTCCTACGAGCAGTACTTC	CASSLPGRSYEQYF
TRBV3-1/TRBV3-2	once	TRBJ2-7	.	TGTGCCAGCAGCCCCCGTGCGGTAGTGCCCTACGAGCAGTACTTC	CASSPRAVVPYEQYF
TRBV5-1	.	TRBJ1-6	TRBD1	TGCGCCAGCAGCTTGGAGGACAGGGGTAATTCACCCCTCCACTTT	CASSLEDRGNSPLHF
TRBV14	once	TRBJ1-3	TRBD1	TGTGCCAGCAGCCAAGAGGCTCACAGGGGGAGGACCATATATTTT	CASSQEAHRGRTIYF
TRBV15	once	TRBJ2-1	.	TGTGCCACCAGTTTTAGCAATGAGCAGTTCTTC	CATSFSNEQFF
TRBV10-3	.	TRBJ2-1	TRBD2	TGTGCCATCACCGACCGGGGTTTAGCGGGAGAGCGTAACGACAATGAGCAGTTCTTC	CAITDRGLAGERNDNEQFF